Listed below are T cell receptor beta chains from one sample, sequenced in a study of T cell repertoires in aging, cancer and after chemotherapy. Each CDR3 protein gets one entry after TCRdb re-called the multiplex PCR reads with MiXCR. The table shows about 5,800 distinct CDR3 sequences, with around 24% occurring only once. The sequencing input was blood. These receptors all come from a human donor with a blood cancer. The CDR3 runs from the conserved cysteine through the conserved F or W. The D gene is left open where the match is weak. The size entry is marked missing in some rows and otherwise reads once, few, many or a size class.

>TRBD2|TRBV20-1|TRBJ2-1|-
CSAGTSGDYNEQFF
TGCAGTGCTGGGACTAGCGGGGACTACAATGAGCAGTTCTTC
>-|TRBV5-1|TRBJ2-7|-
CASSVGIGEEQYF
TGCGCCAGCAGCGTAGGGATCGGAGAGGAGCAGTACTTC
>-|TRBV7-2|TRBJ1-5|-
CASSLASGQSNQPQHF
TGTGCCAGCAGCTTAGCCTCGGGGCAGAGCAATCAGCCCCAGCATTTT
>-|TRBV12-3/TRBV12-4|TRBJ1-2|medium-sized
CASSPQEGTGYTF
TGTGCCAGCAGTCCCCAGGAGGGTACGGGCTACACCTTC
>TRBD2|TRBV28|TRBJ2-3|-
CASSLGLAGGMDTQYF
TGTGCCAGCAGTCTTGGACTAGCGGGAGGTATGGATACGCAGTATTTT
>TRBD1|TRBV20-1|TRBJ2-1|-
CSARGRGFYNEQFF
TGCAGTGCTAGAGGCAGGGGGTTCTACAATGAGCAGTTCTTC
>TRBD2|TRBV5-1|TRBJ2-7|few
CASSLTSGGGEQYF
TGCGCCAGCAGCTTAACTAGCGGGGGGGGCGAGCAGTACTTC
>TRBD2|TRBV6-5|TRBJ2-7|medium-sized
CASSYASGPLRSYEQYF
TGTGCCAGCAGTTACGCTAGCGGGCCTCTGCGCTCCTACGAGCAGTACTTC
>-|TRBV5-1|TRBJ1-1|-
CASSSPEGIGTEAFF
TGCGCCAGCAGCTCCCCCGAGGGTATAGGTACTGAAGCTTTCTTT
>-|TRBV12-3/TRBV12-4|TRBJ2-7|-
CASSLRTDSYEQYF
TGTGCCAGCAGTTTAAGGACAGACTCCTACGAGCAGTACTTC
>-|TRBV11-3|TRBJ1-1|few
CASSSLGTEAFF
TGTGCCAGCTCGTCTCTAGGGACTGAAGCTTTCTTT
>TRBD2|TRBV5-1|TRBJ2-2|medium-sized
CASSLTSGTTGELFF
TGCGCCAGCAGCTTGACTAGCGGTACAACCGGGGAGCTGTTTTTT
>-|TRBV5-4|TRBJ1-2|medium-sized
CASSLLGGPYGYTF
TGTGCCAGCAGCTTGTTGGGCGGCCCCTATGGCTACACCTTC
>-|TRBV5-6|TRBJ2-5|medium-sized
CASSSGLGGTQYF
TGTGCCAGCAGCTCCGGACTGGGAGGGACCCAGTACTTC
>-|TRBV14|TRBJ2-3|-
CASSLVVGGLTDTQYF
TGTGCCAGCAGCCTCGTAGTGGGGGGGCTAACAGATACGCAGTATTTT
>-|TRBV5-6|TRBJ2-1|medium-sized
CASSPRGRYNEQFF
TGTGCCAGCAGCCCGCGGGGGCGATACAATGAGCAGTTCTTC
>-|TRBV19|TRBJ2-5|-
CASSRRPLRTTYFYPTQYF
TGTGCCAGTAGTAGAAGACCACTACGGACTACCTACTTTTATCCGACCCAGTACTTC
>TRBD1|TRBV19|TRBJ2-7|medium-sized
CASSLGQGAYEQYF
TGTGCCAGTAGTTTGGGACAGGGGGCCTACGAGCAGTACTTC
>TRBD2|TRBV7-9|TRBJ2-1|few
CASSFRTSGRGSYNEQFF
TGTGCCAGCAGCTTCCGGACTAGCGGGAGAGGCTCCTACAATGAGCAGTTCTTC
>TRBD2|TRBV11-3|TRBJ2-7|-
CASSFTTSGVGEQYF
TGTGCCAGCAGCTTTACCACTAGCGGGGTGGGCGAGCAGTACTTC
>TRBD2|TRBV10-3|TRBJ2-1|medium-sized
CAISEPSSGSSYNEQFF
TGTGCCATCAGTGAGCCATCTAGCGGGAGCTCCTACAATGAGCAGTTCTTC
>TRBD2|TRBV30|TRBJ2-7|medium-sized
CAWSSGTSGNEQYF
TGTGCCTGGAGTTCCGGGACTAGCGGGAATGAGCAGTACTTC
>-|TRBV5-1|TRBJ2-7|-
CASSPDPSSEQYF
TGCGCCAGCAGCCCGGACCCCTCGAGCGAGCAGTACTTC
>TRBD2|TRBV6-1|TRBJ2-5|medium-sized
CATTVTSGGAETQYF
TGTGCCACCACCGTGACTAGCGGGGGGGCGGAGACCCAGTACTTC
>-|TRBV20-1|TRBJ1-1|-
CSARGPSGTEAFF
TGCAGTGCTAGAGGTCCCTCGGGGACTGAAGCTTTCTTT
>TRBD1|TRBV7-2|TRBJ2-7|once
CASSQTPGQGYEQYF
TGTGCCAGCAGCCAAACTCCGGGACAGGGCTACGAGCAGTACTTC
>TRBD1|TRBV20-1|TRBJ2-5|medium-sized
CSAPPRTGRETQYF
TGCAGTGCTCCCCCAAGGACAGGACGCGAGACCCAGTACTTC
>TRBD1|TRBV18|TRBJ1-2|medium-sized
CASSPGQGPGHYGYTF
TGTGCCAGCTCACCTGGACAGGGTCCGGGACACTATGGCTACACCTTC
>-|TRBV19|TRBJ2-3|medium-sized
CASSITLSSGVTDTQYF
TGTGCCAGTAGTATAACCCTTTCAAGCGGCGTCACAGATACGCAGTATTTT
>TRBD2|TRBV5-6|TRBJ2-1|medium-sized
CASIPLLAGGRNEQFF
TGTGCCAGCATCCCCCTTCTGGCGGGGGGACGTAATGAGCAGTTCTTC
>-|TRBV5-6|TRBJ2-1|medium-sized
CASSLYNEQFF
TGTGCCAGCAGCTTATACAATGAGCAGTTCTTC
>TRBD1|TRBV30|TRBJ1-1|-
CAWREKQGGNTEAFF
TGTGCCTGGAGGGAAAAACAGGGGGGGAACACTGAAGCTTTCTTT
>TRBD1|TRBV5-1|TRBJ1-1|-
CASSTGQENTEAFF
TGCGCCAGCAGCACGGGACAGGAGAACACTGAAGCTTTCTTT
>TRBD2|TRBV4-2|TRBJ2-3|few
CASSSYVLAGDTDTQYF
TGTGCCAGCAGCTCCTACGTTCTAGCGGGGGACACAGATACGCAGTATTTT
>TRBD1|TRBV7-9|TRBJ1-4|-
CASSPKQGAGTNEKLFF
TGTGCCAGCAGCCCTAAACAGGGGGCGGGGACTAATGAAAAACTGTTTTTT
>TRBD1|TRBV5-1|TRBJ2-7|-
CASSLSWDRDEQYF
TGCGCCAGCAGCTTAAGCTGGGACAGGGACGAGCAGTACTTC
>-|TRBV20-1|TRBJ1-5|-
CSSVAEPGQPQHF
TGCAGTAGTGTGGCCGAACCGGGTCAGCCCCAGCATTTT
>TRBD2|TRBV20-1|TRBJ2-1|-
CSAKRDNEQFF
TGCAGTGCTAAGCGGGATAATGAGCAGTTCTTC
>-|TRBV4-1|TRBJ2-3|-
CASSQVLGNTDTQYF
TGCGCCAGCAGCCAAGTATTAGGAAACACAGATACGCAGTATTTT
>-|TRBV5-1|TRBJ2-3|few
CASSPSRDTQYF
TGCGCCAGCAGCCCATCAAGGGATACGCAGTATTTT
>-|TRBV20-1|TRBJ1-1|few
CSGIWGQNTEAFF
TGCAGTGGAATCTGGGGGCAGAACACTGAAGCTTTCTTT
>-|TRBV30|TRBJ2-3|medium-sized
CAWSGGPDTQYF
TGTGCCTGGAGTGGAGGGCCAGATACGCAGTATTTT
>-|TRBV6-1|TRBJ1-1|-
CASSRDDLWTEAFF
TGTGCCAGCAGTCGAGACGACTTGTGGACTGAAGCTTTCTTT
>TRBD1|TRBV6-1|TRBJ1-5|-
CASILGQGDQPQHF
TGTGCCAGCATCCTCGGACAGGGAGATCAGCCCCAGCATTTT
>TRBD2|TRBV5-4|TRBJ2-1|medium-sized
CASSRGLAGAIGTEQFF
TGTGCCAGCAGCCGAGGACTAGCGGGGGCCATAGGTACGGAGCAGTTCTTC
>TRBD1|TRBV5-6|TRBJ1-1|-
CASSLAGTGRTEAFF
TGTGCCAGCAGCTTGGCTGGGACAGGGAGAACTGAAGCTTTCTTT
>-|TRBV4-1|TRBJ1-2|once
CASSQETYGYTF
TGTGCCAGCAGCCAAGAGACTTATGGCTACACCTTC
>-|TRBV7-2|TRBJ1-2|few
CASSLEWSYTF
TGTGCCAGCAGCTTAGAATGGAGCTACACCTTC
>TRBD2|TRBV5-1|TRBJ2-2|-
CASRNFPSGGTGELFF
TGCGCCAGCCGCAATTTTCCCTCGGGAGGCACCGGGGAGCTGTTTTTT